Each of the 18 T cell receptor beta chains below was sequenced from the same sample in a study of identical twins. TCRdb re-derived calls from the 5' RACE reads in MiXCR, one entry per CDR3 protein. The table records about 530,000 distinct CDR3 sequences, over 12% of them present only once. These data were also filed under a second study, of yellow fever vaccine responses in identical twins.

Sample: CD4+ T cells sorted from blood. These receptor sequences come from a woman in her late teens or twenties in good health.

This clonotype showed up just a few times. This chain uses TRBV7-3 with TRBJ2-1; 9 bases agree with TRBD2. CDR1 SGHTA and CDR2 FQGTGA come from the germline V gene. Losses at the gene ends were 5 bases for V and 5 bases for J; bases not matched to a gene: 7. This CDR3 is 15 amino acids long. CDR3 loop: CASSHTSGLNNEQFF. CDR3 DNA: TGTGCCAGCAGCCACACTAGCGGGCTAAACAATGAGCAGTTCTTC.

The gene calls are TRBV20-1 and TRBJ2-7; D is uncertain. CDR3 length: 13 amino acids. Trimming pared 2 bases from V and 0 bases from J, leaving 8 bases between. Germline V CDR1 and CDR2: DFQATT, SNEGSKA (reference sequence). The CDR3 nucleotides read TGCAGTGCTAGAACCGTGGGCTCCTACGAGCAGTACTTC. It translates to CSARTVGSYEQYF.

There are a few counts of this clonotype. The CDR3, as DNA: TGCAGTGCAAACCTACCTACTAGTCTCCAAGAGACCCAGTACTTC. Translating it yields CSANLPTSLQETQYF. The rearrangement uses TRBV20-1 and TRBJ2-5, with D tentatively TRBD2 (5 bases). The germline gives CDR1 DFQATT, CDR2 SNEGSKA (reference sequence). This CDR3 contains 15 residues. The V gene lost 6 bases and the J gene lost 1 base, with 18 bases spanning the gap.

The rearrangement links TRBV12-3 or TRBV12-4 to TRBJ2-4, with 7 bases aligning to TRBD1. The V gene end was trimmed by 3 bases and the J gene end by 3 bases; junction bases not matched to a gene: 8. The CDR3 sequence is 16 residues long. CDR3 protein: CASSFGGRGNKNIQYF. Written as DNA, the CDR3 is TGTGCCAGCAGTTTTGGGGGCAGGGGGAACAAAAACATTCAGTACTTC.

This clonotype was seen more than once but under ten times. This rearrangement joins TRBV6-5 to TRBJ2-4; a weak D match, TRBD2 (6 bases). This CDR3 is 15 amino acids long. Trimming took off 0 bases at V and 9 bases at J, with 15 bases between the two ends. Germline V gene sequence: CDR1 MNHEY, CDR2 SVGAGI. The CDR3 here is CASSYSGQLGGIQYF. The CDR3 DNA reads as TGTGCCAGCAGTTACTCCGGGCAGTTGGGGGGCATTCAGTACTTC.

This clonotype was picked up a small number of times. V and J are TRBV5-1 and TRBJ2-4, with D tentatively TRBD1 (6 bases). Germline-derived CDR1 and CDR2 are SGHRS and YFSETQ. Deletions cut 3 bases from V and 12 bases from J, with 28 bases between. The CDR3 length is 17 residues. The CDR3 here is CASSSQSFGQLLRDQYF. The CDR3 region has the DNA TGCGCCAGCAGCTCCCAGTCGTTCGGACAGCTTCTAAGAGATCAGTACTTC.

Only a few counts were recorded for this clonotype. The CDR3, as DNA: TGTGCCAGCAGCCTGCAAGGGGATCGGGGGCCCCTCCACTTT. Translation gives CASSLQGDRGPLHF. The chain is built from TRBV7-9 and TRBJ1-6; D might be TRBD1 (5 bases). The germline CDR1 and CDR2 sequences are SEHNR and FQNEAQ (reference sequence). The ends were cut back, 5 bases at V and 13 bases at J, with 18 bases in the middle. The CDR3 contains 14 residues.

The chain joins TRBV20-1 to TRBJ2-2, with TRBD2 matching 9 bases. Germline V gene sequence: CDR1 DFQATT, CDR2 SNEGSKA (reference sequence). After removal of 6 bases from V and 2 bases from J, the junction contained 4 bases not matched to a gene. This CDR3 has 14 residues. CDR3 sequence reads: CSAPGLANTGELFF. In DNA, the CDR3 is TGCAGTGCGCCGGGACTAGCCAACACCGGGGAGCTGTTTTTT.

J is TRBJ2-5 and V is TRBV4-1; D gene ambiguous. From germline, CDR1 is MGHRA and CDR2 YSYEKL. Trimming stripped 0 bases from V and 5 bases from J, with 16 bases between. The CDR3 runs 16 residues. This chain's CDR3 is CASSQDGTPGGETQYF. The CDR3 DNA sequence: TGCGCCAGCAGCCAAGATGGCACCCCCGGTGGGGAGACCCAGTACTTC.

In its sample, this clonotype was seen a few times. The chain recombines TRBV29-1 with TRBJ2-6; D uncertain. The V gene's germline CDR1 is SQVTM and CDR2 ANQGSEA. With 3 bases removed from V and 0 bases from J, the gap between germline ends came to 6 bases. CDR3 length: 14 residues. The CDR3 DNA is TGCAGCGTTGAGGCTAGCTCTGGGGCCAACGTCCTGACTTTC. Protein: CSVEASSGANVLTF.

The chain couples TRBV12-3 or TRBV12-4 to TRBJ2-2; TRBD2 matches at 9 bases. The CDR3 has 17 residues. V lost 5 bases and J lost 4; bases outside the gene matches: 11. CDR3 nucleotide sequence: TGTGCCAGCAGTGACAAAAGCGGGAGGATTTCCACCGGGGAGCTGTTTTTT. Protein product: CASSDKSGRISTGELFF.

The chain uses TRBV5-1 and TRBJ2-7; TRBD2 aligns across 7 bases. There are 15 residues in the CDR3. The V and J ends lost 0 bases and 4 bases, in that order; junction bases with no gene match: 7. Germline lookup yields CDR1 SGHRS and CDR2 YFSETQ. CDR3 DNA: TGCGCCAGCAGCTTGGCCGCTAGCGGACCTTACGAGCAGTACTTC. Protein product: CASSLAASGPYEQYF.

In this sample, this clonotype turned up a few times. J is TRBJ2-1 and V is TRBV12-3 or TRBV12-4; maybe TRBD2 (6 bases). The CDR3 length is 14 residues. The V gene lost 4 bases and the J gene lost 8 bases, with 15 bases spanning the gap. This chain's CDR3 is CASSSGSRVDEQFF. CDR3 sequence (DNA): TGTGCCAGCAGTTCCGGGAGTAGGGTGGATGAGCAGTTCTTC.

This chain connects TRBV4-1 to TRBJ2-5, with 8 bases that match TRBD1. Germline V gene lookup returns CDR1 MGHRA and CDR2 YSYEKL. The CDR3 loop spans 20 amino acids. V was pared by 2 bases and J by 2 bases, with 19 bases of the junction left unmatched. The CDR3 sequence is CASSQSTAPGTGKKQETQYF. In DNA, the CDR3 is TGCGCCAGCAGCCAATCAACTGCTCCCGGGACAGGAAAAAAGCAAGAGACCCAGTACTTC.

The table lists this clonotype with many counts. The chain carries TRBV29-1 and TRBJ2-2, with 10 positions matching TRBD1. The CDR3 sequence is 16 residues long. Germline V gene lookup returns CDR1 SQVTM and CDR2 ANQGSEA. V lost 6 bases, J lost 3 bases, and 10 bases stayed unmatched. This CDR3 is CSVPKSGTGDTGELFF. The CDR3 DNA is TGCAGCGTCCCCAAAAGTGGGACAGGGGACACCGGGGAGCTGTTTTTT.

This clonotype was observed at least ten times. V gene TRBV12-3 or TRBV12-4 combines with J gene TRBJ1-5; D is perhaps TRBD1 (6 bases). The CDR3 is 16 amino acids. V was shortened by 7 bases and J by 2 bases, with 18 bases between the two germline ends. The CDR3 nucleotides read TGTGCCAGCACCTTTTCGTACAGGGACGGCAATCAGCCCCAGCATTTT. It is translated as CASTFSYRDGNQPQHF.

The rearrangement links TRBV7-2 to TRBJ2-5; D uncertain. V dropped 5 bases and J dropped 0 bases, with 10 bases sitting between them. Germline values: CDR1 SGHTA, CDR2 FQGNSA. The CDR3 is 14 residues long. CDR3 nucleotides: TGTGCCAGCAGCCCGCCCGGGTACCAAGAGACCCAGTACTTC. It translates to CASSPPGYQETQYF.

This clonotype turned up a few times. The chain couples TRBV9 to TRBJ2-5; 8 bases map to TRBD1. Per the germline V gene, CDR1 is SGDLS and CDR2 is YYNGEE. The ends lost 4 bases at V and 0 bases at J; junction bases unmatched: 8. This CDR3 has 16 amino acids. For the CDR3, the DNA is TGTGCCAGCAGCATGACAGGGGCCCTGTACCAAGAGACCCAGTACTTC. Translation: CASSMTGALYQETQYF.